A single sample is the source of the 8 T cell receptor beta chains below, sequenced in a study of T cell repertoires in aging, cancer and after chemotherapy. Peripheral blood genomic DNA, not sorted cells or RNA, was the template. A mixed TRB-A/B primer pool amplified rearranged TRB by multiplex touch-down PCR. MiXCR was run by TCRdb on the multiplex PCR reads, yielding one entry per CDR3 protein. The data show approximately 11,000 distinct CDR3 sequences, with 25% to 30% seen just once and 1.9% held by the top ten. The material sequenced was blood. These receptors were collected from a human donor in good health.

This clonotype was seen a few times. The chain is built from TRBV20-1 and TRBJ1-1; TRBD1 is a possible D gene (6 bases). V was pared by 5 bases and J by 1 base, with 11 bases between. CDR3 length equals 13 residues. Germline loops: CDR1 DFQATT, CDR2 SNEGSKA (reference sequence). The CDR3 DNA is TGCAGTGCTTCAGACAGGAGGAACACTGAAGCTTTCTTT. Translated: CSASDRRNTEAFF.

The chain joins TRBV30 to TRBJ2-1, with D maybe TRBD2 (6 bases). The germline V gene encodes CDR1 GTSNPN and CDR2 SVGIG (reference sequence). V was pared by 3 bases and J by 7 bases, with 10 bases between. The CDR3 has 12 amino acids. CDR3 amino acids: CAWSGSGNEQFF. The CDR3 bases are TGTGCCTGGAGCGGTAGCGGAAATGAGCAGTTCTTC.

This sequence joins TRBV6-5 and TRBJ1-1; TRBD1 might be the D (5 bases). Germline V gene data show CDR1 as MNHEY and CDR2 as SVGAGI. The CDR3 covers 18 residues. Trimming removed 2 bases from V and 4 bases from J, with 23 bases in between. CDR3 residues: CASSYASRVGEFITEAFF. The CDR3 region has the DNA TGTGCCAGCAGTTACGCTTCCCGTGTGGGGGAGTTTATCACTGAAGCTTTCTTT.

This clonotype is medium-sized (0.01 to 0.1%). The chain employs TRBV20-1 and TRBJ2-7; D could derive from TRBD1 or TRBD2 (6 bases each). This CDR3 is built from 13 residues. CDR1 is DFQATT and CDR2 is SNEGSKA in the germline V gene (reference sequence). The germline V and J ends were trimmed by 4 bases and 0 bases, with 10 bases remaining between them. CDR3 in amino acids: CSATWGASYEQYF. The CDR3, as DNA: TGCAGTGCTACATGGGGGGCCTCCTACGAGCAGTACTTC.

The chain joins TRBV7-9 to TRBJ1-1, with no clear D. CDR3 size: 14 residues. V lost 5 bases and J lost 0, with 10 bases in between. Looked up from germline, CDR1 is SEHNR and CDR2 is FQNEAQ (reference sequence). The CDR3 region has the DNA TGTGCCAGCAGCCCTAGGTCCATGAACACTGAAGCTTTCTTT. This sequence encodes CASSPRSMNTEAFF.

The chain recombines TRBV5-6 with TRBJ2-3; D not certain. This CDR3 contains 12 residues. The ends were cut back, 4 bases at V and 6 bases at J, with 9 bases in the middle. The V gene's germline CDR1 is SGHDT and CDR2 YYEEEE. The CDR3 loop reads CASSPASDTQYF. The CDR3 nucleotides are TGTGCCAGCAGCCCGGCCTCCGATACGCAGTATTTT.

As to this clonotype: The junction departs from germline at one end; a sequencing error may be responsible. This sequence joins TRBV7-9 and TRBJ1-6; D not resolved. This CDR3 comprises 15 residues. In germline, CDR1 is SEHNR, CDR2 FQNEAQ (reference sequence). The CDR3 DNA reads as TGTGCCAGCAGCGACCGTGGGCAGTATAGTTCACCCCTCCACTTT. Protein: CASSDRGQYSSPLHF.

The chain joins TRBV4-2 to TRBJ1-3, with a weak D call TRBD1 (6 bases). Trimming stripped 4 bases from V and 2 bases from J, with 12 bases between. The germline V gene has CDR1 LGHNA and CDR2 YNFKEQ. There are 15 residues in the CDR3. Written as DNA, the CDR3 is TGTGCCAGCAGCCGAGGGGGAGAGGCTGGAAACACCATATATTTT. Residues: CASSRGGEAGNTIYF.